The next 5 T cell receptor beta chains were all read from a single sample in a study of T cell responses to AZD1222 COVID-19 vaccine. Clones were sequenced by immunoSEQ multiplex PCR, and TCRdb holds only the in-frame ones, with some missing. The sample records more than 85,000 clones, around 73% being singletons. The sample in question was peripheral blood, obtained on day 0 of AZD1222 vaccination. The source of these receptors is an adult in good health.

This clone was seen a single time. The chain couples TRBV2 to TRBJ2-5; 10 nucleotides agree with TRBD2. CDR1 is SNHLY, CDR2 FYNNEI, per germline. The CDR3 totals 14 residues. V dropped 7 bases and J dropped 5; count of bases not matched to a gene: 7. Here the CDR3 DNA reads TGTGCCAGCACAGGGCTAGCGGGAGTGGAGACCCAGTACTTC. It codes for CASTGLAGVETQYF.

This chain links TRBV6-5 with TRBJ2-1; D uncertain. CDR1 is MNHEY, CDR2 SVGAGI, per germline. The V end was cut by 5 bases, the J end by 9 bases, with 20 bases between. The CDR3 is 15 amino acids. The CDR3 loop reads CASSTNEKVSGEQFF. DNA of the CDR3: TGTGCCAGCAGTACTAATGAGAAGGTGTCAGGTGAGCAGTTCTTC.

This clone was recorded a few times. The V gene is TRBV4-1, the J gene TRBJ2-7; D is undetermined. The germline V gene has CDR1 MGHRA and CDR2 YSYEKL. This CDR3 has 15 amino acids. Trimming removed 0 bases at V and 0 bases at J, with 9 bases between. CDR3 sequence reads: CASSQDQLFSYEQYF. The CDR3 DNA reads as TGCGCCAGCAGCCAAGATCAACTTTTCTCCTACGAGCAGTACTTC.

The rearrangement links TRBV6-5 to TRBJ1-1; no clear D gene. This CDR3 has 14 residues. With 3 bases removed from V and 3 bases from J, the gap between germline ends came to 11 bases. Germline V CDR1 and CDR2: MNHEY, SVGAGI. CDR3 in DNA: TGTGCCAGCAGTTATGGGTTACGGGACACTGAAGCTTTCTTT. This gives the protein CASSYGLRDTEAFF.

The V and J genes are TRBV29-1 and TRBJ1-2, with 7 bases matching TRBD1. This CDR3 comprises 15 residues. V shed 4 bases, J shed 4 bases, and the junction held 12 bases outside the gene matches. Germline CDR1 SQVTM, CDR2 ANQGSEA. CDR3 amino acids: CSVVRGQGEVYGYTF. The CDR3 region has the DNA TGCAGCGTTGTCCGAGGGCAGGGGGAGGTCTATGGCTACACCTTC.